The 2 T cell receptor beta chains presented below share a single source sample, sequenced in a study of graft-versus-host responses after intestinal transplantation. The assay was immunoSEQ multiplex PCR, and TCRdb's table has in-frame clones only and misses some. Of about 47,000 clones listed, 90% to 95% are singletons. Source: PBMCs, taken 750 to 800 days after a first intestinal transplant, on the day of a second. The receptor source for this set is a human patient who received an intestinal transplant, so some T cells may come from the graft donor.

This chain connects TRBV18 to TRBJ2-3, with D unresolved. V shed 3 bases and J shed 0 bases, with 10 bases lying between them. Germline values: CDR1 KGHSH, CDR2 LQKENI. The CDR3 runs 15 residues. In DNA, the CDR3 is TGTGCCAGCTCACCGACTCGTACTAGCACAGATACGCAGTATTTT. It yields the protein CASSPTRTSTDTQYF.

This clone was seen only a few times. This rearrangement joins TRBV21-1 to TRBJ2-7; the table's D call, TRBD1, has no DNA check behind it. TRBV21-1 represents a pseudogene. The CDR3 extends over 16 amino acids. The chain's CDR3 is CASSKAQGEESYEQYF. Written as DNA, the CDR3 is TGTGCCAGCAGCAAAGCGCAAGGGGAAGAAAGCTACGAGCAGTACTTC.